The clone carrying this T cell receptor beta chain was seen only once. Germline CDR1 is ENHRY and CDR2 is SYGVKD. The CDR3 is 13 residues long. This specimen belongs to a study of blood T cells in healthy people across ages. With a J-beta primer mix and a sample-barcoded 5' primer, a second PCR ran 7 to 11 cycles. TCRdb re-derived calls from the 5' RACE reads in MiXCR, one entry per CDR3 protein. The sample contains roughly 1,500,000 distinct CDR3 sequences, about 43% of which appear only once. The clonotype was recovered from a woman in her late teens or twenties in good health. The chain combines TRBV10-3 with TRBJ2-5; D gene ambiguous. The last part of the DNA fits TRBJ2-7 better; the J call may be wrong. The sequencing sample was made of blood. Written as DNA, the CDR3 is TGTGCCATCAGTGATGAAGCGCTCTGCGAGCAGTACTTC. This encodes CAISDEALCEQYF.